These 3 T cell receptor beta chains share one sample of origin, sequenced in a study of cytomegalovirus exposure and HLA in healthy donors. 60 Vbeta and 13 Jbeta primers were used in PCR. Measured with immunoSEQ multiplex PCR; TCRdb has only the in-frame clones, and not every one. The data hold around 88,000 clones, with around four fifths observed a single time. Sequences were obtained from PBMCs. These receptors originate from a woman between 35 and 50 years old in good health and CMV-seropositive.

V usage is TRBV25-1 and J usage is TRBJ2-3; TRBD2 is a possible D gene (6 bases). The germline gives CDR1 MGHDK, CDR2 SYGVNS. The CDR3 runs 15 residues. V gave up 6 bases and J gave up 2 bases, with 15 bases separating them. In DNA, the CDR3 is TGTGCCAGCAGCGTATGGAGGGAGAACACAGATACGCAGTATTTT. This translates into CASSVWRENTDTQYF.

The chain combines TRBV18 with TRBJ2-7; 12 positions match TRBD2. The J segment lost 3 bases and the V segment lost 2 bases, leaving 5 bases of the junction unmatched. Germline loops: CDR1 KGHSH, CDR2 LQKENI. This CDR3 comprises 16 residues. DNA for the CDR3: TGTGCCAGCTCACCAACCGGGACTAGCGGGCTCTACGAGCAGTACTTC. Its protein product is CASSPTGTSGLYEQYF.

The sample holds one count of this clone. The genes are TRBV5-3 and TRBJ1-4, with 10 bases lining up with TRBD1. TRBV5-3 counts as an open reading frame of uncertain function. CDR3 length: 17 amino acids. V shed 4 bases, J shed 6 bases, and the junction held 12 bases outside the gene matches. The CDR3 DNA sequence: TGTGCCAGAAGCACCCGGAGGGACAGGGGTCCCGATGAAAAACTGTTTTTT. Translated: CARSTRRDRGPDEKLFF.